This T cell receptor beta chain comes out of a study of T cell responses to AZD1222 COVID-19 vaccine. The study, taken as a whole, reports: The number of AZD1222 recipients seropositive at baseline was only five or six. Reports say nearly half of spike-specific TCRs go after unmutated variant regions. CD4 TCRs covered the whole spike, strongest at regions 160-218 and 743-854.

The analysis combined second doses at about 4 or about 12 weeks. The trim removed 8 bases at V and 3 bases at J, leaving 6 bases unmatched. Germline assignment: CDR1 SNHLY and CDR2 FYNNEI. The CDR3 extends over 14 amino acids. The protocol was immunoSEQ multiplex PCR, while the TCRdb copy is restricted to in-frame clones and leaves out a portion. The sample records 150,000 to 200,000 clones, about 91% being singletons. In the case of this clone: The antigen is not known.

The source of this sequence is an adult who received the AZD1222 COVID-19 vaccine. This material consisted of peripheral blood, taken 28 days after the second AZD1222 dose. The chain carries TRBV2 and TRBJ1-4; TRBD1 agrees at 7 bases. CDR3 sequence: CASRQGGANEKLFF. The CDR3, as DNA: TGTGCCAGCCGACAGGGTGGGGCTAATGAAAAACTGTTTTTT.